The 5 T cell receptor beta chains presented below share a single source sample, sequenced in a study of PD-L1 blockade in urothelial cancer. Some clones are missing from TCRdb's copy, which holds only in-frame ones; the method was immunoSEQ multiplex PCR. The sample includes about 63,000 clones, 81% of them seen just once. Time point of the sample: pretreatment peripheral blood. Sequencing used PBMCs, obtained around atezolizumab (anti-PD-L1) treatment. These receptor sequences come from a man between 65 and 80 years old with urothelial cancer.

The chain couples TRBV9 to TRBJ1-1; D unresolved. The CDR3 is 13 amino acids. The germline gives CDR1 SGDLS, CDR2 YYNGEE. The V and J ends lost 2 bases and 8 bases respectively, with 13 bases between them. CDR3 sequence (DNA): TGTGCCAGCAGCGTGGGTGTGGCGGAGGAAGCTTTCTTT. Amino acid sequence: CASSVGVAEEAFF.

The rearrangement links TRBV19 to TRBJ1-5; 11 bases fit TRBD1. The CDR3 sequence is 15 residues long. CDR1 LNHDA and CDR2 SQIVND come from the germline V gene (reference sequence). V gave up 8 bases and J gave up 2 bases; unmatched junction bases: 5. The CDR3 loop reads CASLGQGVRNQPQHF. As DNA, the CDR3 is TGTGCCAGTTTGGGACAGGGGGTTCGCAATCAGCCCCAGCATTTT.

CDR3 sequence: CASSRDQGARETQYF. The CDR3 DNA is TGTGCCAGCAGTCGAGACCAGGGGGCCCGAGAGACCCAGTACTTC. The gene calls are TRBV2 and TRBJ2-5; 8 nucleotides align to TRBD1. This CDR3 region has 15 residues. The V segment lost 5 bases and the J segment 4 bases; nucleotides outside the gene matches: 9. CDR1 is SNHLY, CDR2 FYNNEI, per germline.

CDR3 nucleotides: TGTGCCAGCAGCTTAGGCGGACAGGGGGCAGAAGCTTTCTTT. This translates into CASSLGGQGAEAFF. The gene calls are TRBV13 and TRBJ1-1; 11 nucleotides agree with TRBD1. This CDR3 is built from 14 residues. Germline V gene data show CDR1 as PRHDT and CDR2 as FYEKMQ (reference sequence). V shed 0 bases, J shed 8 bases, and the junction held 2 bases outside the gene matches.

The DNA of the CDR3 is TGTGCCAGCAGCTCCCCAGGGCAGGGACATAAGAATGAGCAGTTCTTC. It translates to CASSSPGQGHKNEQFF. The chain combines TRBV7-2 with TRBJ2-1, with D possibly being TRBD1 (6 bases). V lost 4 bases, J lost 7 bases, and 20 bases lay in between. The length of the CDR3 is 16 residues. The germline V gene encodes CDR1 SGHTA and CDR2 FQGNSA.